A selection of T cell receptor beta chains follows, all from one sample in a study of post-analysis software for immune sequencing data. MiXCR, applied by TCRdb to the PCR reads, yields one record per CDR3 protein. In the table there are hundreds of thousands of distinct CDR3 sequences, under 70% of which are singletons. Material: blood. The receptors were gathered from a girl aged 10 to 17 with multiple sclerosis. Both conserved end residues are part of each CDR3. Each record gives: J gene, D gene, clone size, V gene, CDR3 length, CDR3 protein, CDR3 DNA. D genes are given only for firm matches. Size values are once, few and many counts, or a class for expanded clones, and some rows have none.

TRBJ2-7	-	-	TRBV9	15	CAGSVAPGLGYEQYF	TGTGCCGGCAGCGTAGCCCCTGGGTTGGGTTACGAGCAGTACTTC
TRBJ2-1	-	many	TRBV20-1	15	CSAERLGISYNEQFF	TGCAGTGCTGAGAGATTAGGGATCTCCTACAATGAGCAGTTCTTC
TRBJ1-5	-	-	TRBV13	14	CASSLGTGPVVQHF	TGTGCCAGCAGCTTAGGGACAGGCCCTGTCGTCCAGCATTTT
TRBJ2-1	-	-	TRBV29-1	12	CSVEAWNNEQFF	TGCAGCGTTGAAGCTTGGAACAATGAGCAGTTCTTC
TRBJ2-3	-	-	TRBV11-2	16	CASSLVLRSGTDTQYF	TGTGCCAGCAGCTTAGTCCTGCGGAGCGGGACAGATACGCAGTATTTT
TRBJ2-4	-	-	TRBV2	11	CASRGRGIQYF	TGTGCCAGCAGGGGAAGAGGCATTCAGTACTTC
TRBJ2-7	TRBD1	-	TRBV7-8	14	CASNPTGTGDEQYF	TGTGCCAGCAACCCGACAGGGACCGGTGACGAGCAGTACTTC
TRBJ2-7	TRBD2	-	TRBV20-1	14	CSAVGTSGLYEQYF	TGCAGTGCAGTCGGGACTAGCGGACTTTACGAGCAGTACTTC
TRBJ2-3	-	once	TRBV12-3/TRBV12-4	16	CASSLGGQSHDEREYF	TGTGCCAGCAGTTTAGGCGGACAGAGTCACGACGAGCGGGAGTATTTT
TRBJ2-7	-	-	TRBV29-1	14	CSVATGTISYEQYF	TGCAGCGTCGCGACAGGAACCATCTCCTACGAGCAGTACTTC
TRBJ2-1	TRBD1	once	TRBV5-1	14	CASQPDRVDNEQFF	TGCGCCAGCCAACCCGACAGGGTAGACAATGAGCAGTTCTTC
TRBJ2-7	TRBD2	-	TRBV18	15	CASSPGIAGAYEQYF	TGTGCCAGCTCACCAGGAATAGCGGGAGCCTACGAGCAGTACTTC
TRBJ2-7	-	-	TRBV27	18	CASSLSISGLQPSYEQYF	TGTGCCAGCAGTTTATCTATAAGCGGACTTCAACCTTCCTACGAGCAGTACTTC
TRBJ2-7	-	few	TRBV29-1	13	CSVEGLNSYEQYF	TGCAGCGTTGAAGGGCTCAACTCCTACGAGCAGTACTTC
TRBJ1-1	-	-	TRBV20-1	12	CSSDYGDTEAFF	TGCAGTTCAGATTACGGGGACACTGAAGCTTTCTTT
TRBJ2-2	TRBD2	once	TRBV7-9	14	CASSWSGKAGELFF	TGTGCCAGCAGCTGGAGCGGGAAGGCCGGGGAGCTGTTTTTT
TRBJ2-1	TRBD2	-	TRBV5-1	16	CASSSTGLAGGAEQFF	TGCGCCAGCAGCTCGACAGGACTAGCGGGGGGGGCTGAGCAGTTCTTC
TRBJ2-1	-	-	TRBV11-2	15	CASSLISGNYNEQFF	TGTGCCAGCAGCTTAATTAGTGGGAACTACAATGAGCAGTTCTTC
TRBJ2-5	-	few	TRBV29-1	14	CSVLRGAVIGTQYF	TGCAGCGTACTGCGCGGGGCGGTTATCGGGACCCAGTACTTC
TRBJ1-1	-	-	TRBV5-1	15	CASSFSSGGIAEAFF	TGCGCCAGCAGCTTTTCGTCGGGCGGGATCGCTGAAGCTTTCTTT
TRBJ1-5	TRBD1	-	TRBV20-1	15	CSASRQGAPGQPQHF	TGCAGTGCTAGCAGACAGGGGGCGCCGGGCCAGCCCCAGCATTTT
TRBJ1-2	-	-	TRBV4-1	15	CASSQGGPNPNGYTF	TGCGCCAGCAGCCAAGGAGGACCGAACCCTAATGGCTACACCTTC
TRBJ1-1	TRBD1	-	TRBV15	13	CATSRSGGTEAFF	TGTGCCACCAGCAGATCAGGGGGCACTGAAGCTTTCTTT
TRBJ2-3	-	once	TRBV20-1	12	CSALRATDTQYF	TGCAGTGCCCTTCGCGCCACAGATACGCAGTATTTT
TRBJ2-3	TRBD1	-	TRBV5-1	15	CASSLEGATTDTQYF	TGCGCCAGCAGCTTGGAGGGGGCTACCACAGATACGCAGTATTTT
TRBJ2-1	TRBD1	-	TRBV3-1	13	CASGPQGADEQFF	TGTGCCAGCGGACCACAGGGGGCGGATGAGCAGTTCTTC
TRBJ2-1	-	-	TRBV5-1	14	CASSLPTGYNEQFF	TGCGCCAGCAGCTTACCGACAGGTTACAATGAGCAGTTCTTC
TRBJ2-3	-	-	TRBV20-1	15	CSARDWQGDPDTQYF	TGCAGTGCTAGAGATTGGCAGGGAGACCCGGATACGCAGTATTTT
TRBJ2-3	-	-	TRBV24-1	13	CATSDLVPDTQYF	TGTGCCACCAGTGATTTGGTCCCAGATACGCAGTATTTT
TRBJ1-1	-	once	TRBV12-3/TRBV12-4	14	CASRRHQMNTEAFF	TGTGCCAGCAGACGACATCAGATGAACACTGAAGCTTTCTTT
TRBJ2-1	TRBD1	few	TRBV7-9	20	CASSFPTDQSRDRGGNEQFF	TGTGCCAGCAGCTTCCCGACTGATCAAAGCCGGGACAGGGGCGGCAATGAGCAGTTCTTC